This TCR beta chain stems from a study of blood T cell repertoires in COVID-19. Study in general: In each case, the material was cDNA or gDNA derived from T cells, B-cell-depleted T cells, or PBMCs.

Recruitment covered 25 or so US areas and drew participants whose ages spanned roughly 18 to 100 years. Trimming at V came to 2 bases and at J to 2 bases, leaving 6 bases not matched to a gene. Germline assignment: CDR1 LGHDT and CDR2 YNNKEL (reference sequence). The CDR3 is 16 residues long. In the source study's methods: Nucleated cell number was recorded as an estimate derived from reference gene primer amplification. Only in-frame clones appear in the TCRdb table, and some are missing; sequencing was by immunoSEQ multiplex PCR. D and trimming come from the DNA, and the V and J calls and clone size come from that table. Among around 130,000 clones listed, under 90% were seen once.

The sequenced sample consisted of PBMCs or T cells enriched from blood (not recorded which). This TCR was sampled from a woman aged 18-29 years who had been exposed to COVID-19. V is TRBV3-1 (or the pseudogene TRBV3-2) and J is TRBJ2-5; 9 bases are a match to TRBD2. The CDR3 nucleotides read TGTGCCAGCAGCCAATGGAAAGCGGGAGGTCAAGAGACCCAGTACTTC. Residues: CASSQWKAGGQETQYF.